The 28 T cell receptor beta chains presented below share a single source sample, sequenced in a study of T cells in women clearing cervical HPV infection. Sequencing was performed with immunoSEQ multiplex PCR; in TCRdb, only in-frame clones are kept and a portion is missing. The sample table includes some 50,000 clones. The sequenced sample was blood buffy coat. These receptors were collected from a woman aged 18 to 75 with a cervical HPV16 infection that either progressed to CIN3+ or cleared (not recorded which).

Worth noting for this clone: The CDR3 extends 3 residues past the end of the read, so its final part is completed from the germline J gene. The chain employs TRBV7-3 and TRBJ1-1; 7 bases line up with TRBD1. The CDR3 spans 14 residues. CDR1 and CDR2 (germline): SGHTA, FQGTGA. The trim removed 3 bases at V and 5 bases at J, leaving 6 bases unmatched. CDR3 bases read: TGTGCCAGCAGCTTGAGGGGGCGAGGGACTGAA. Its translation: CASSLRGRGTE. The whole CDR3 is CASSLRGRGTEAFF.

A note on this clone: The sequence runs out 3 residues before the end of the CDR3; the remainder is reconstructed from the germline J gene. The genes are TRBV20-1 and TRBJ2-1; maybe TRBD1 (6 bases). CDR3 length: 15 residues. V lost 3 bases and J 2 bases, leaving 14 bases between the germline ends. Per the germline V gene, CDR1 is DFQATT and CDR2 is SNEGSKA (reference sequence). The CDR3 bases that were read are TGCAGTGCTAGGCAGGGACACTTGCCCTACAATGAG. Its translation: CSARQGHLPYNE. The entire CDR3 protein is CSARQGHLPYNEQFF.

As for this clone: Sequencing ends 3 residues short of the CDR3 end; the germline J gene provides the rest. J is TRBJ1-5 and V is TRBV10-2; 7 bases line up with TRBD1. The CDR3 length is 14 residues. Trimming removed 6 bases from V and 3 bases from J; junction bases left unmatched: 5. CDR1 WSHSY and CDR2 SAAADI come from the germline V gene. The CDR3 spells CASRDRFFNQPQHF. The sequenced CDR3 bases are TGCGCCAGCAGGGACAGGTTTTTCAATCAGCCC.

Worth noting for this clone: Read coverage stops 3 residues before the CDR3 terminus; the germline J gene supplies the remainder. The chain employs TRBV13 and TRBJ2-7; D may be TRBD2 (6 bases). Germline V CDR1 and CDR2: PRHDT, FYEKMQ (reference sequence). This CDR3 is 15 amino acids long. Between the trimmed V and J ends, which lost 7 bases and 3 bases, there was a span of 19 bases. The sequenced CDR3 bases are TGTGCCAGCAAACTACGGGGACTGATGATCTACGAG. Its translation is CASKLRGLMIYE. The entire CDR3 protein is CASKLRGLMIYEQYF.

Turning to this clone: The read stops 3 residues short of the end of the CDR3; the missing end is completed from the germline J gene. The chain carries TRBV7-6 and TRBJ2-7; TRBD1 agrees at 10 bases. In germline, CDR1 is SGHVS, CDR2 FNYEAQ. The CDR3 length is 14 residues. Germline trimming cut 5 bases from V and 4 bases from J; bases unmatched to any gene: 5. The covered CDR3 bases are TGTGCCAGCAGCGGACCGGGACAGGGGTACGAG. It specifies CASSGPGQGYE. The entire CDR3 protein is CASSGPGQGYEQYF.

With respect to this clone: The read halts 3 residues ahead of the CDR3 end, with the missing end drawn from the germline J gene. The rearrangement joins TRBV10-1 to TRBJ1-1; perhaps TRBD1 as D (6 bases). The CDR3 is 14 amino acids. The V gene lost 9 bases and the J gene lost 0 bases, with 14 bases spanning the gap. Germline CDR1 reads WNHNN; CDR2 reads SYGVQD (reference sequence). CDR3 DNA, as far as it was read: TGCGCCAGTACATTAAGGGGGATGAACACTGAA. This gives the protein CASTLRGMNTE. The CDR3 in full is CASTLRGMNTEAFF.

The CDR3 sequence: CASSLLTDQETQYF. The part of the CDR3 DNA that was read is TGCGCCAGCAGCTTACTGACAGACCAAGAGACG. The chain joins TRBV5-1 to TRBJ2-3; perhaps TRBD1 as D (5 bases). The read ends 3 residues shy of where the CDR3 ends; the end is completed using the germline J gene. From germline, CDR1 is SGHRS and CDR2 YFSETQ. The CDR3 is made up of 14 amino acids.

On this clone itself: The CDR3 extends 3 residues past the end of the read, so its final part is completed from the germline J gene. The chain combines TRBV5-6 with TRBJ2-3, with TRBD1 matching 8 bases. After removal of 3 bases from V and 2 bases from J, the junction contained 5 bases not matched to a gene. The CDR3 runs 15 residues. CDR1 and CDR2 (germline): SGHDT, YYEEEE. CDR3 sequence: CASSSQGVYTDTQYF. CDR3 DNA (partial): TGTGCCAGCAGCTCACAGGGGGTGTACACAGATACG.

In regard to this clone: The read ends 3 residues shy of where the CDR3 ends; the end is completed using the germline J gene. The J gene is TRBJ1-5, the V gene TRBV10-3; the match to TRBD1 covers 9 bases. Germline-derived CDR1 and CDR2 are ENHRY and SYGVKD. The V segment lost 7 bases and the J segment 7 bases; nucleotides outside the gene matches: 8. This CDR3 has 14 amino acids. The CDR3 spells CAINTGGAGQPQHF. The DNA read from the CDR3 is TGTGCCATCAACACAGGGGGCGCGGGACAGCCC.

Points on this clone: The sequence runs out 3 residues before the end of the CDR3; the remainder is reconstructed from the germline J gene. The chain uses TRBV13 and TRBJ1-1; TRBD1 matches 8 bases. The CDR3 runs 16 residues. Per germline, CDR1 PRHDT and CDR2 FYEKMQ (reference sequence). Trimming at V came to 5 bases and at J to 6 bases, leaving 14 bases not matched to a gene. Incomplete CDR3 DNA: TGTGCCAGCAGCGCCGGGGCAGGGGGCTATACGGCTGAA. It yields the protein CASSAGAGGYTAE. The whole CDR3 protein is CASSAGAGGYTAEAFF.

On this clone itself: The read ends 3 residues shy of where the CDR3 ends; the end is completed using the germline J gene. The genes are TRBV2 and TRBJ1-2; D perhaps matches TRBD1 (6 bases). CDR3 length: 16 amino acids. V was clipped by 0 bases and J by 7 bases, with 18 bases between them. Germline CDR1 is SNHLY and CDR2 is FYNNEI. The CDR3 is CASSEALFGGAGGYTF. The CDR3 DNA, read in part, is TGTGCCAGCAGTGAAGCGCTTTTTGGGGGGGCTGGTGGC.

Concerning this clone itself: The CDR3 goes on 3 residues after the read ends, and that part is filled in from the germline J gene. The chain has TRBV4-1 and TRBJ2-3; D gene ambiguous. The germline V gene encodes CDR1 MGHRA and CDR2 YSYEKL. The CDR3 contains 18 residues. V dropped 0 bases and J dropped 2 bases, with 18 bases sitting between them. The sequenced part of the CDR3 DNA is TGCGCCAGCAGCCAAGATCGTTTGGCGGCGGAAGCCACAGATACG. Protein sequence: CASSQDRLAAEATDT. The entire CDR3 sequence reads CASSQDRLAAEATDTQYF.

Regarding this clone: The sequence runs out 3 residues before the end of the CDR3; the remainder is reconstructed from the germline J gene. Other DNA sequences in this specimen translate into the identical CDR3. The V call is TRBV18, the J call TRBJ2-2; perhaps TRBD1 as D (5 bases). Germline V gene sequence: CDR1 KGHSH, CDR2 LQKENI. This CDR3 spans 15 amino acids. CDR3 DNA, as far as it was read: TGTGCCAGCTCACCACTAGACAGCTATAATTCACCG. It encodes CASSPLDSYNSP. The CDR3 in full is CASSPLDSYNSPLFF.

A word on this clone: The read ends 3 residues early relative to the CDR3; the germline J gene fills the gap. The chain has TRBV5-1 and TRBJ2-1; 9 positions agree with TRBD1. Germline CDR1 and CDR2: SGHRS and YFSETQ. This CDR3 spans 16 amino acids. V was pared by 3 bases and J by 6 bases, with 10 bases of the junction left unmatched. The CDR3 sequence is CASSSKTGGVSNEQFF. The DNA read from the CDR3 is TGCGCCAGCAGCTCAAAGACAGGGGGGGTCTCCAATGAG.

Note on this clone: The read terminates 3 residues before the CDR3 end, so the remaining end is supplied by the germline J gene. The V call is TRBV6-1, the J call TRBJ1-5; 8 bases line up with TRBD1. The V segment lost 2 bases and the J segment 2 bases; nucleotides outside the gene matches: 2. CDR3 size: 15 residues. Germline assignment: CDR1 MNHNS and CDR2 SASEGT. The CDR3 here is CASSEQGQGNQPQHF. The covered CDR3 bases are TGTGCCAGCAGTGAACAGGGACAGGGCAATCAGCCC.

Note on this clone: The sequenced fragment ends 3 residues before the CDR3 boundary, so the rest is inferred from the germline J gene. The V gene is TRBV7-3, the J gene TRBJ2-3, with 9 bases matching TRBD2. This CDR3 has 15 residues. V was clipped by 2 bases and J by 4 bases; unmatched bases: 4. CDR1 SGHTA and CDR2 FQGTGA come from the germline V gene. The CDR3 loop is CASSLFAGGSDTQYF. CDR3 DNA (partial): TGTGCCAGCAGCTTATTCGCGGGGGGGTCAGATACG.

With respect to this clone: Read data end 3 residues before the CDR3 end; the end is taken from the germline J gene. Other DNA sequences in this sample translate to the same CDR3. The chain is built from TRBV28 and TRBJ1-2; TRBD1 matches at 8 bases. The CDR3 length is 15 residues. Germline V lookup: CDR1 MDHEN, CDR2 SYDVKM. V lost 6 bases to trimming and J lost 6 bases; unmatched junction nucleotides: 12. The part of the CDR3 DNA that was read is TGTGCCAGCAGAACAGGGGGGGAGACGACGAATGGC. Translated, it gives CASRTGGETTNG. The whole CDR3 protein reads CASRTGGETTNGYTF.

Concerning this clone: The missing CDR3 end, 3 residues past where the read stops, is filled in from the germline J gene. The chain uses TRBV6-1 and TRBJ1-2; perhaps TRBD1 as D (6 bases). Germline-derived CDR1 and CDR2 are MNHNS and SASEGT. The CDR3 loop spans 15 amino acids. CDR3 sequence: CASSELAGGTDTYTF. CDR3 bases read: TGTGCCAGCAGTGAACTAGCGGGGGGCACAGATACC.

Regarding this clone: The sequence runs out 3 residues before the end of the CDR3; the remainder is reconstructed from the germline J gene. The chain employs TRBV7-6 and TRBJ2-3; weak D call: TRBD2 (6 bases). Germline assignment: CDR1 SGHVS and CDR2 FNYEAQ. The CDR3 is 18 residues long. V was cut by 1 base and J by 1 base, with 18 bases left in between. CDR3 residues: CASSLDTSSRRGTDTQYF. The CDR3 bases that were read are TGTGCCAGCAGCTTAGATACTAGCTCGCGCAGGGGCACAGATACG.

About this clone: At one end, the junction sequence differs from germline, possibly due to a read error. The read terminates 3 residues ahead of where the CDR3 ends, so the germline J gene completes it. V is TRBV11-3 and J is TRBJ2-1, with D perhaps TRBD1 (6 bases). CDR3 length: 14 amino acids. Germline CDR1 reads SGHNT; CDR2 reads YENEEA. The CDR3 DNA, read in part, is TGTGCCGGCAGCTTAAGGGGGAGTAGCAATGAG. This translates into CAGSLRGSSNE. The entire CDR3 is CAGSLRGSSNEQFF.

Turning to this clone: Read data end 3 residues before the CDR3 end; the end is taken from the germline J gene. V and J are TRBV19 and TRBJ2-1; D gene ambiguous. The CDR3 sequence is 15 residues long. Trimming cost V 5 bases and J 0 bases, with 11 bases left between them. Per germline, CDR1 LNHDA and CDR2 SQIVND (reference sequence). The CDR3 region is CASSLTKSSYNEQFF. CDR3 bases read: TGTGCCAGTAGTCTTACAAAGAGCTCCTACAATGAG. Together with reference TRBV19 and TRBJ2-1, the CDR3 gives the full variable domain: DGGITQSPKYLFRKEGQNVTLSCEQNLNHDAMYWYRQDPGQGLRLIYYSQIVNDFQKGDIAEGYSVSREKKESFPLTVTSAQKNPTAFYLCASSLTKSSYNEQFFGPGTRLTVL.

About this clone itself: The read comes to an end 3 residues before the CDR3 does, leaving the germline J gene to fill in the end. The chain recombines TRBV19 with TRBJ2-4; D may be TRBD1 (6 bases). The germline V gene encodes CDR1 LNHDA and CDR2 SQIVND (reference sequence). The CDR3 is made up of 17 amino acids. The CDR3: CASSSTGPERVGHGQYF. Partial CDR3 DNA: TGTGCCAGTAGCTCCACAGGGCCTGAACGAGTAGGGCATGGT.

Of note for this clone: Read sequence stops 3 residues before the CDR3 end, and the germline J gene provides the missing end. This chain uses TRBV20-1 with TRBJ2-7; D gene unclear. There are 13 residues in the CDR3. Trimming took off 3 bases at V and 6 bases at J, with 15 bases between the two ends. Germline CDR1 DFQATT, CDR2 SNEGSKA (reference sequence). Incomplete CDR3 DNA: TGCAGTGCTAGTGTGGTCGTAGAACGCGAG. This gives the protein CSASVVVERE. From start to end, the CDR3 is CSASVVVEREQYF.

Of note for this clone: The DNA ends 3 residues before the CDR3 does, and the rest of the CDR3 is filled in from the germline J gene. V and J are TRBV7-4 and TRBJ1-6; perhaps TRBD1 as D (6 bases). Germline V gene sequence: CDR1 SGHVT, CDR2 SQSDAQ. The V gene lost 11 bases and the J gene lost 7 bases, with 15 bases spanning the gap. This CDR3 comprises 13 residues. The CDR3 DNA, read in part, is TGTGCCGGGGGCGGACGGAAAAATTCACCC. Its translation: CAGGGRKNSP. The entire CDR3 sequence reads CAGGGRKNSPLHF.

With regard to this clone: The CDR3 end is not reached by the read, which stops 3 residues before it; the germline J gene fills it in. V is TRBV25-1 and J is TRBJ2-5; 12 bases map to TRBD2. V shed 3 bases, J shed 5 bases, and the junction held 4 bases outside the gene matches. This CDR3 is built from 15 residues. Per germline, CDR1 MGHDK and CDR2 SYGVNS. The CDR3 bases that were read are TGTGCCAGCAGTGACCCCGGGACTAGCGGGGAGACC. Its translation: CASSDPGTSGET. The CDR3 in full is CASSDPGTSGETQYF.

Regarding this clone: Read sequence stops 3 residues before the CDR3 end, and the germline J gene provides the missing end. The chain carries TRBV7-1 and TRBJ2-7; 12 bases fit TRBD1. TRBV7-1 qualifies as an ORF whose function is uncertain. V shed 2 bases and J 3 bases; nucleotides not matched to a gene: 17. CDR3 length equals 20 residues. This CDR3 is CASSSHSGGQGAIGRYEQYF. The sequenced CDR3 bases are TGTGCCAGCAGCTCACATTCGGGGGGACAGGGGGCGATCGGTCGCTACGAG.

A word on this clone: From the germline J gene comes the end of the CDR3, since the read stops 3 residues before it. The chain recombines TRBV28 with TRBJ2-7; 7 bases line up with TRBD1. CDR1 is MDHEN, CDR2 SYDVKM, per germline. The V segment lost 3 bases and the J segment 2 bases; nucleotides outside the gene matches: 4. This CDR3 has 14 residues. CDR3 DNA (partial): TGTGCCAGCAGTTTCGGGACAGCTACCTACGAG. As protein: CASSFGTATYE. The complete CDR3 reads CASSFGTATYEQYF.

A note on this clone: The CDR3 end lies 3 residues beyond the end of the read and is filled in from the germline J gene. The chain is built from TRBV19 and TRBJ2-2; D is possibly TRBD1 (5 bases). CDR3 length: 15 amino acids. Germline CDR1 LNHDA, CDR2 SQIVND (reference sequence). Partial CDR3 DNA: TGTGCCAGTAGTATAGTAGGGGTTGAAAATTCACCG. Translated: CASSIVGVENSP. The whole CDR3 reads CASSIVGVENSPLFF.